These T cell receptor beta chains were read from a single sample in a study of CD8 T cells in ankylosing spondylitis. Via MiXCR, TCRdb re-called the 5' RACE reads, giving one row per CDR3 protein. The sample consists of 150,000 to 250,000 distinct CDR3 sequences, 13% of them appearing once. Sequencing input: blood, either unsorted or a sorted T cell fraction (not recorded which). All receptors derive from a male donor with ankylosing spondylitis or in good health (not recorded which). The CDR3 runs from the conserved cysteine through the conserved F or W. D genes are given only for firm matches. The size of a clone is reported for some rows only, either as once, few or many, or as a class for expanded clones.

j_gene	d_gene	v_gene	abundance	CDR3aa	CDR3nt
TRBJ2-1	TRBD2	TRBV11-3	NA	CASSYTTGTSVYNEQFF	TGTGCCAGCAGCTACACCACCGGGACTAGCGTCTACAATGAGCAGTTCTTC
TRBJ2-2	NA	TRBV7-9	many	CASSLSPGTGELFF	TGTGCCAGCAGCTTAAGTCCAGGGACCGGGGAGCTGTTTTTT
TRBJ2-3	NA	TRBV21-1	few	CASSGRGQDTQYF	TGTGCCAGCAGCGGGAGGGGGCAAGATACGCAGTATTTT
TRBJ2-3	TRBD2	TRBV5-1	NA	CASSSDLAGDLVSTDTQYF	TGCGCCAGCAGCTCTGATCTAGCGGGGGATTTAGTAAGCACAGATACGCAGTATTTT
TRBJ2-4	NA	TRBV25-1	many	CASSRGKGRKDGKNIQYF	TGTGCCAGCAGCCGAGGTAAGGGGCGGAAGGATGGCAAAAACATTCAGTACTTC
TRBJ2-7	NA	TRBV5-5	NA	CASSAGPGKEQYF	TGTGCCAGCAGCGCGGGACCAGGCAAAGAGCAGTACTTC
TRBJ2-1	TRBD2	TRBV7-9	NA	CASSWEGGTYNEQFF	TGTGCCAGCAGCTGGGAGGGAGGTACCTACAATGAGCAGTTCTTC
TRBJ2-1	TRBD2	TRBV6-5	NA	CASSYSSGGADNEQFF	TGTGCCAGCAGTTACTCTAGCGGGGGGGCTGACAATGAGCAGTTCTTC
TRBJ2-4	TRBD1	TRBV7-8	few	CASSQRDRINIQYF	TGTGCCAGCAGCCAAAGGGACAGGATAAACATTCAGTACTTC
TRBJ1-1	NA	TRBV2	NA	CASSETTGSPEAFF	TGTGCCAGCAGTGAGACAACAGGAAGCCCTGAAGCTTTCTTT